The rows below give T cell receptor beta chains drawn from one sample of a study of cytomegalovirus exposure and HLA in healthy donors. Method: immunoSEQ multiplex PCR; TCRdb's copy keeps in-frame clones and lacks some. The table includes about 150,000 clones, roughly 80% detected once. What was sequenced was PBMCs. All receptors derive from a woman aged 40 to 55 in good health and CMV-seronegative. The CDR3 runs from the conserved cysteine through the conserved F or W. D genes are given only for firm matches. Clone size appears in some rows only: once, few, many, or a class for an expanded clone.

v_gene: TRBV6-5; abundance: NA; j_gene: TRBJ2-7; d_gene: NA; CDR3aa: CASSTGAGQLYEQYF; CDR3nt: TGTGCCAGCAGTACCGGGGCCGGACAGCTCTACGAGCAGTACTTC
v_gene: TRBV5-6; abundance: NA; j_gene: TRBJ1-1; d_gene: TRBD1; CDR3aa: CASTTGGQGNTEAFF; CDR3nt: TGTGCCAGCACCACAGGGGGACAGGGCAACACTGAAGCTTTCTTT
v_gene: TRBV5-1; abundance: few; j_gene: TRBJ2-2; d_gene: NA; CDR3aa: CASSLGSAGELFF; CDR3nt: TGCGCCAGCAGCTTGGGATCAGCCGGGGAGCTGTTTTTT
v_gene: TRBV6-5; abundance: NA; j_gene: TRBJ2-1; d_gene: TRBD1; CDR3aa: CASSLGQGMYNEQFF; CDR3nt: TGTGCCAGCAGTTTAGGACAGGGGATGTACAATGAGCAGTTCTTC
v_gene: TRBV4-1; abundance: NA; j_gene: TRBJ1-2; d_gene: TRBD1; CDR3aa: CASSRESDRVDGYTF; CDR3nt: TGCGCCAGCAGCCGCGAATCCGACAGGGTAGATGGCTACACCTTC
v_gene: TRBV7-9; abundance: NA; j_gene: TRBJ2-5; d_gene: TRBD2; CDR3aa: CASSLRGGRETQYF; CDR3nt: TGTGCCAGCAGCCTAAGGGGAGGGAGAGAGACCCAGTACTTC
v_gene: TRBV7-9; abundance: NA; j_gene: TRBJ1-2; d_gene: TRBD1; CDR3aa: CASSLNRGQGPGYGYTF; CDR3nt: TGTGCCAGCAGCTTGAATAGAGGACAGGGACCTGGGTATGGCTACACCTTC
v_gene: TRBV4-1; abundance: NA; j_gene: TRBJ1-1; d_gene: TRBD1; CDR3aa: CASSPLDRGNTEAFF; CDR3nt: TGCGCCAGCAGCCCTTTGGACAGGGGGAACACTGAAGCTTTCTTT
v_gene: TRBV27; abundance: NA; j_gene: TRBJ2-6; d_gene: TRBD1; CDR3aa: CASSPRRDRISGANVLTF; CDR3nt: TGTGCCAGCAGTCCGCGCCGGGACAGGATATCTGGGGCCAACGTCCTGACTTTC
v_gene: TRBV27; abundance: NA; j_gene: TRBJ2-1; d_gene: NA; CDR3aa: CASSLSSPPVIDEQFF; CDR3nt: TGTGCCAGCAGTTTATCTAGCCCACCAGTGATCGATGAGCAGTTCTTC
v_gene: TRBV28; abundance: NA; j_gene: TRBJ2-1; d_gene: TRBD2; CDR3aa: CASRGPAGGPNHNEQFF; CDR3nt: TGTGCCAGCAGGGGCCCAGCGGGGGGCCCTAACCACAATGAGCAGTTCTTC
v_gene: TRBV30; abundance: few; j_gene: TRBJ1-5; d_gene: TRBD1; CDR3aa: CAWSGGTGYTQPQHF; CDR3nt: TGTGCCTGGAGTGGGGGGACAGGGTATACTCAGCCCCAGCATTTT
v_gene: TRBV10-1; abundance: NA; j_gene: TRBJ1-5; d_gene: NA; CDR3aa: CASSAQRGRPQHF; CDR3nt: TGCGCCAGCAGTGCCCAAAGGGGGAGGCCCCAGCATTTT
v_gene: TRBV6-1; abundance: NA; j_gene: TRBJ1-1; d_gene: NA; CDR3aa: CASKRVDTEAFF; CDR3nt: TGTGCCAGCAAACGGGTCGACACTGAAGCTTTCTTT
v_gene: TRBV10-3; abundance: NA; j_gene: TRBJ1-1; d_gene: TRBD1; CDR3aa: CAIRTGTGIEAFF; CDR3nt: TGTGCCATCAGGACCGGGACAGGGATTGAAGCTTTCTTT
v_gene: TRBV7-9; abundance: NA; j_gene: TRBJ1-2; d_gene: TRBD1; CDR3aa: CASSLDRVGYTF; CDR3nt: TGTGCCAGCAGCTTGGACAGGGTTGGCTACACCTTC
v_gene: TRBV29-1; abundance: NA; j_gene: TRBJ1-6; d_gene: NA; CDR3aa: CSAREAGPINSPLHF; CDR3nt: TGCAGCGCCCGGGAGGCGGGACCGATTAATTCACCCCTCCACTTT
v_gene: TRBV10-1; abundance: once; j_gene: TRBJ1-1; d_gene: NA; CDR3aa: CASSVTPGNTEAFF; CDR3nt: TGCGCCAGCAGTGTAACCCCGGGGAACACTGAAGCTTTCTTT
v_gene: TRBV7-2; abundance: NA; j_gene: TRBJ2-7; d_gene: NA; CDR3aa: CASSLPGVEQYF; CDR3nt: TGTGCCAGCAGCTTACCCGGGGTTGAGCAGTACTTC
v_gene: TRBV6-5; abundance: NA; j_gene: TRBJ1-6; d_gene: NA; CDR3aa: CASRWTDNNSPLHF; CDR3nt: TGTGCCAGCAGGTGGACGGACAATAATTCACCCCTCCACTTT
v_gene: TRBV23-1; abundance: NA; j_gene: TRBJ2-5; d_gene: TRBD2; CDR3aa: CASSKPHLKRGGLNQETQYF; CDR3nt: TGCGCCAGCAGTAAACCCCACTTGAAGCGGGGGGGCCTCAACCAAGAGACCCAGTACTTC
v_gene: TRBV29-1; abundance: NA; j_gene: TRBJ2-7; d_gene: NA; CDR3aa: CSVGRSGTYEQYF; CDR3nt: TGCAGCGTGGGTCGTTCGGGAACTTACGAGCAGTACTTC
v_gene: TRBV5-1; abundance: NA; j_gene: TRBJ2-7; d_gene: NA; CDR3aa: CASSSGQSYEQYF; CDR3nt: TGCGCCAGCAGTTCCGGACAGTCCTACGAGCAGTACTTC
v_gene: TRBV28; abundance: NA; j_gene: TRBJ2-6; d_gene: NA; CDR3aa: CASSLGGSGANVLTF; CDR3nt: TGTGCCAGCAGTTTAGGAGGCTCTGGGGCCAACGTCCTGACTTTC
v_gene: TRBV10-2; abundance: few; j_gene: TRBJ1-1; d_gene: TRBD1; CDR3aa: CASIPGQGKFEVGTEAFF; CDR3nt: TGCGCCAGCATCCCGGGACAGGGGAAATTCGAGGTGGGGACTGAAGCTTTCTTT
v_gene: TRBV5-1; abundance: once; j_gene: TRBJ1-4; d_gene: TRBD1; CDR3aa: CASSKTGLVGEKLFF; CDR3nt: TGCGCCAGCAGTAAGACAGGGCTTGTTGGCGAAAAACTGTTTTTT
v_gene: TRBV2; abundance: NA; j_gene: TRBJ2-7; d_gene: NA; CDR3aa: CASSSGSRSFSYEQYF; CDR3nt: TGTGCCAGCAGTTCCGGTTCCCGTTCCTTTTCCTACGAGCAGTACTTC
v_gene: TRBV29-1; abundance: NA; j_gene: TRBJ2-7; d_gene: NA; CDR3aa: CSVDSKTTNSYEQYF; CDR3nt: TGCAGCGTTGATAGTAAGACAACAAATTCCTACGAGCAGTACTTC
v_gene: TRBV5-4; abundance: NA; j_gene: TRBJ1-4; d_gene: NA; CDR3aa: CASSLTPLGGTNEKLFF; CDR3nt: TGTGCCAGCAGCTTGACCCCCCTAGGGGGAACTAATGAAAAACTGTTTTTT
v_gene: TRBV5-1; abundance: NA; j_gene: TRBJ2-3; d_gene: NA; CDR3aa: CASIPGGSTDTQYF; CDR3nt: TGCGCCAGCATCCCTGGCGGTAGCACAGATACGCAGTATTTT
v_gene: TRBV10-3; abundance: few; j_gene: TRBJ1-5; d_gene: NA; CDR3aa: CAISTPGGGQPQHF; CDR3nt: TGTGCCATCAGTACGCCTGGGGGAGGTCAGCCCCAGCATTTT
v_gene: TRBV11-3; abundance: NA; j_gene: TRBJ1-1; d_gene: NA; CDR3aa: CASSFGDSDTEAFF; CDR3nt: TGTGCCAGCAGCTTTGGAGATTCTGACACTGAAGCTTTCTTT
v_gene: TRBV10-2; abundance: NA; j_gene: TRBJ2-7; d_gene: NA; CDR3aa: CASSDGGYLSYEQYF; CDR3nt: TGCGCCAGCAGTGATGGGGGGTACCTCTCCTACGAGCAGTACTTC
v_gene: TRBV28; abundance: NA; j_gene: TRBJ1-2; d_gene: NA; CDR3aa: CASSYTGLGYTF; CDR3nt: TGTGCCAGCAGTTATACGGGGTTAGGCTACACCTTC
v_gene: TRBV10-3; abundance: NA; j_gene: TRBJ1-5; d_gene: NA; CDR3aa: CAISGSASEYQPQHF; CDR3nt: TGTGCCATCAGTGGGTCGGCCTCGGAGTATCAGCCCCAGCATTTT
v_gene: TRBV2; abundance: once; j_gene: TRBJ2-7; d_gene: TRBD2; CDR3aa: CASSEGAGLAGYEQYF; CDR3nt: TGTGCCAGCAGTGAGGGGGCGGGACTAGCGGGCTACGAGCAGTACTTC
v_gene: TRBV19; abundance: NA; j_gene: TRBJ2-1; d_gene: TRBD1; CDR3aa: CASNKGEGAREQFF; CDR3nt: TGTGCCAGTAACAAAGGCGAGGGGGCCCGTGAGCAGTTCTTC
v_gene: TRBV9; abundance: NA; j_gene: TRBJ2-3; d_gene: NA; CDR3aa: CASRGQGLGTDTQYF; CDR3nt: TGTGCCAGCAGAGGCCAGGGTCTCGGCACAGATACGCAGTATTTT
v_gene: TRBV5-4; abundance: once; j_gene: TRBJ1-6; d_gene: NA; CDR3aa: CASSLDLLGNSPLHF; CDR3nt: TGTGCCAGCAGCTTGGACCTTCTGGGCAATTCACCCCTCCACTTT
v_gene: TRBV7-9; abundance: few; j_gene: TRBJ1-3; d_gene: NA; CDR3aa: CASSLLQVSGNTIYF; CDR3nt: TGTGCCAGCAGCCTTCTTCAGGTTTCTGGAAACACCATATATTTT
v_gene: TRBV5-6; abundance: NA; j_gene: TRBJ2-1; d_gene: TRBD2; CDR3aa: CASSFPSGELERFF; CDR3nt: TGTGCCAGCAGCTTTCCTAGCGGGGAACTCGAGCGGTTCTTC
v_gene: TRBV5-4; abundance: NA; j_gene: TRBJ2-5; d_gene: NA; CDR3aa: CASSPTGAGGETQYF; CDR3nt: TGTGCCAGCAGCCCTACAGGGGCGGGAGGAGAGACCCAGTACTTC
v_gene: TRBV28; abundance: few; j_gene: TRBJ1-1; d_gene: TRBD1; CDR3aa: CASHRQGRIGTEAFF; CDR3nt: TGTGCCAGCCATCGACAGGGGCGCATAGGCACTGAAGCTTTCTTT
v_gene: TRBV7-2; abundance: once; j_gene: TRBJ2-1; d_gene: TRBD2; CDR3aa: CASSLAGGEAGQFF; CDR3nt: TGTGCCAGCAGCTTAGCGGGGGGGGAAGCCGGGCAGTTCTTC
v_gene: TRBV6-4; abundance: NA; j_gene: TRBJ2-1; d_gene: NA; CDR3aa: CASSDSAIPDELNEQFF; CDR3nt: TGTGCCAGCAGTGACTCAGCCATACCCGATGAGTTGAATGAGCAGTTCTTC
v_gene: TRBV4-1; abundance: few; j_gene: TRBJ1-2; d_gene: TRBD1; CDR3aa: CASSQGQGARISGYTF; CDR3nt: TGCGCCAGCAGCCAAGGACAGGGGGCGCGAATTTCGGGCTACACCTTC
v_gene: TRBV30; abundance: once; j_gene: TRBJ1-2; d_gene: TRBD1; CDR3aa: CAWSVPGSGQGFPF; CDR3nt: TGTGCCTGGAGTGTACCAGGGTCCGGACAGGGATTTCCCTTC
v_gene: TRBV6-5; abundance: NA; j_gene: TRBJ2-1; d_gene: TRBD2; CDR3aa: CASRLPGTTHNEQFF; CDR3nt: TGTGCCAGCAGGCTACCTGGGACTACTCACAATGAGCAGTTCTTC
v_gene: TRBV10-1; abundance: NA; j_gene: TRBJ2-5; d_gene: NA; CDR3aa: CASSERGQETQYF; CDR3nt: TGCGCCAGCAGTGAGAGAGGACAAGAGACCCAGTACTTC
v_gene: TRBV10-3; abundance: NA; j_gene: TRBJ1-1; d_gene: NA; CDR3aa: CAISESRESYTEAFF; CDR3nt: TGTGCCATCAGTGAGTCGAGGGAGTCCTACACTGAAGCTTTCTTT
v_gene: TRBV30; abundance: NA; j_gene: TRBJ2-3; d_gene: NA; CDR3aa: CAWTGTVRTDTQYF; CDR3nt: TGTGCCTGGACTGGAACAGTTCGAACAGATACGCAGTATTTT
v_gene: TRBV6-1; abundance: NA; j_gene: TRBJ2-5; d_gene: TRBD1; CDR3aa: CASSEARDRGRKTQYF; CDR3nt: TGTGCCAGCAGTGAAGCGCGAGACAGGGGGCGGAAGACCCAGTACTTC
v_gene: TRBV2; abundance: NA; j_gene: TRBJ2-1; d_gene: TRBD2; CDR3aa: CASSEERLAGNEQFF; CDR3nt: TGTGCCAGCAGTGAAGAACGGCTAGCGGGAAATGAGCAGTTCTTC
v_gene: TRBV5-5; abundance: NA; j_gene: TRBJ2-7; d_gene: NA; CDR3aa: CASSLADIPYEQYF; CDR3nt: TGTGCCAGCAGCTTGGCGGACATCCCCTACGAGCAGTACTTC
v_gene: TRBV2; abundance: NA; j_gene: TRBJ1-2; d_gene: TRBD1; CDR3aa: CASRREPQDRALLGYTF; CDR3nt: TGTGCCAGCAGAAGAGAACCCCAGGACAGGGCGCTCTTGGGCTACACCTTC
v_gene: TRBV15; abundance: few; j_gene: TRBJ2-7; d_gene: NA; CDR3aa: CATSRARTDKYEQYF; CDR3nt: TGTGCCACCAGCAGAGCCCGGACAGACAAATACGAGCAGTACTTC
v_gene: TRBV11-3; abundance: few; j_gene: TRBJ2-1; d_gene: TRBD2; CDR3aa: CASSLEKGLAGYNEQFF; CDR3nt: TGTGCCAGCAGCTTAGAAAAAGGACTAGCGGGGTACAATGAGCAGTTCTTC